Detailed here is one TCR beta chain. Its antigen remains unidentified. The record originates from a study of T cell responses to AZD1222 COVID-19 vaccine. Clones were read by immunoSEQ multiplex PCR, and TCRdb kept only the in-frame ones, dropping some. Altogether more than 100,000 clones are present, around nine tenths being singletons, with the ten largest covering approximately 2.4%. Findings and caveats of the study: Vaccine-associated CD4 TCRs ranged over spike, dominating at 160-218 and 743-854. Donors were chiefly white British, with a greater number of females, and clonal diversity was perhaps underestimated.

Deletions cut 0 bases from V and 4 bases from J, with 20 bases between. CDR3 size: 17 residues. Germline values: CDR1 GTSNPN, CDR2 SVGIG (reference sequence). The source material was peripheral blood, sampled on day 0 of AZD1222 vaccination. The clonotype was recovered from an adult in good health. V is TRBV30 and J is TRBJ2-3; D might be TRBD1 or TRBD2, each matching 5 bases. The CDR3 reads CAWSVQERARAPDTQYF. CDR3 in DNA: TGTGCCTGGAGTGTACAGGAGAGGGCCAGGGCCCCAGATACGCAGTATTTT.